The 26 T cell receptor beta chains below were found in one sample sequenced in a study of blood T cell repertoires in COVID-19. Sequencing used immunoSEQ multiplex PCR; TCRdb keeps in-frame clones, though not all of them. Of roughly 190,000 clones detected, 94% appear once; the ten largest clones hold 0.76%. Specimen: peripheral blood. These receptors all come from a man aged 25 to 45 with COVID-19, enrolled during active disease.

The chain combines TRBV4-1 with TRBJ1-2; the D gene is possibly TRBD1 (5 bases). The CDR3 runs to 12 residues. CDR1 MGHRA and CDR2 YSYEKL come from the germline V gene. Between the trimmed V and J ends, which lost 4 bases and 8 bases, there was a span of 11 bases. DNA of the CDR3: TGCGCCAGCAGCCTCGGGGGTCGAGGCTACACCTTC. It specifies CASSLGGRGYTF.

The chain uses TRBV4-1 and TRBJ2-5, with 7 bases that match TRBD2. This CDR3 has 16 residues. J gave up 0 bases and V 0 bases, and 4 bases lay outside the gene matches. Germline assignment: CDR1 MGHRA and CDR2 YSYEKL. This chain's CDR3 is CASSQDNGGYQETQYF. The CDR3 nucleotides read TGCGCCAGCAGCCAAGATAACGGGGGGTACCAAGAGACCCAGTACTTC.

V and J are TRBV24-1 and TRBJ2-1; D uncertain. Per the germline V gene, CDR1 is KGHDR and CDR2 is SFDVKD. The CDR3 contains 12 residues. V lost 4 bases to trimming and J lost 4 bases, with 4 bases between them. The CDR3 region is CATSDLYNEQFF. The CDR3 nucleotides read TGTGCCACCAGTGACCTATACAATGAGCAGTTCTTC.

The rearrangement links TRBV2 to TRBJ1-6; TRBD1 matches at 9 bases. The CDR3 length is 18 residues. Germline loops: CDR1 SNHLY, CDR2 FYNNEI. The V and J ends lost 4 bases and 5 bases, in that order; junction bases with no gene match: 12. CDR3 DNA sequence: TGTGCCAGCAGTGCCCGTTATTCGACAGGGGGAGATAATTCACCCCTCCACTTT. It yields the protein CASSARYSTGGDNSPLHF.

The V call is TRBV20-1, the J call TRBJ2-1; 8 nucleotides agree with TRBD2. The ends lost 3 bases at V and 10 bases at J; junction bases unmatched: 23. From germline, CDR1 is DFQATT and CDR2 SNEGSKA (reference sequence). CDR3 length equals 18 residues. The CDR3 bases are TGCAGTGCTAGTGGGGGAGGAGGAGGACTAGCAGACAAGGGAGAGCAGTTCTTC. Residues: CSASGGGGGLADKGEQFF.

The CDR3 loop is CASAGRGLHNQPQHF. The CDR3, as DNA: TGTGCCAGTGCTGGGCGGGGCCTCCACAATCAGCCCCAGCATTTT. This chain uses TRBV28 with TRBJ1-5; the D gene is possibly TRBD1 (5 bases). The CDR3 extends over 15 amino acids. CDR1 and CDR2 (germline): MDHEN, SYDVKM. V gave up 9 bases and J gave up 3 bases, with 18 bases separating them.

The chain links TRBV6-2 or TRBV6-3 to TRBJ2-3; the D is unclear. Deletions cut 5 bases from V and 5 bases from J, with 8 bases between. This CDR3 is 12 amino acids long. Germline V lookup: CDR1 MNHEY, CDR2 SVGEGT. CDR3 in DNA: TGTGCCAGCAGTCCACGAGAAGATACGCAGTATTTT. This translates into CASSPREDTQYF.

The chain has TRBV9 and TRBJ2-2; 11 nucleotides match TRBD2. V lost 0 bases and J lost 0; bases outside the gene matches: 4. The germline gives CDR1 SGDLS, CDR2 YYNGEE. This CDR3 spans 18 amino acids. CDR3 residues: CASSVGGSGGANTGELFF. The CDR3 bases are TGTGCCAGCAGCGTAGGCGGTAGCGGGGGGGCGAACACCGGGGAGCTGTTTTTT.

The CDR3 sequence: CAWEGTATNYGYTF. In DNA, the CDR3 is TGTGCCTGGGAAGGGACAGCCACTAACTATGGCTACACCTTC. This chain connects TRBV30 to TRBJ1-2; 7 positions agree with TRBD1. The germline CDR1 and CDR2 sequences are GTSNPN and SVGIG (reference sequence). J lost 0 bases, V lost 5 bases, and 6 bases had no gene match. This CDR3 spans 14 amino acids.

This chain joins TRBV2 and TRBJ2-5; D not certain. The CDR3 is 15 amino acids. The ends were cut back, 6 bases at V and 3 bases at J, with 17 bases in the middle. The germline gives CDR1 SNHLY, CDR2 FYNNEI. The CDR3 nucleotides read TGTGCCAGCAGCTATGTAAGACTGCCAGAAGAGACCCAGTACTTC. Protein product: CASSYVRLPEETQYF.

In DNA, the CDR3 is TGTGCCAGTAATGGCGTCCCCGGGGTGAATTTGAACACTGAAGCTTTCTTT. This sequence encodes CASNGVPGVNLNTEAFF. The chain joins TRBV19 to TRBJ1-1; D unresolved. The CDR3 is 17 residues long. Germline V gene data show CDR1 as LNHDA and CDR2 as SQIVND (reference sequence). V shed 7 bases and J shed 0 bases, with 21 bases lying between them.

This chain joins TRBV4-1 and TRBJ2-2, with 7 bases lining up with TRBD1. CDR1 MGHRA and CDR2 YSYEKL come from the germline V gene. This CDR3 is 14 amino acids long. Trimming took 5 bases from V and 4 from J; bases not matched to a gene: 4. The CDR3 sequence is CASSEGTVTGELFF. In nucleotides, the CDR3 is TGCGCCAGCAGCGAAGGGACAGTCACCGGGGAGCTGTTTTTT.

CDR3 DNA: TGTGCCAGCAGCTTCTCCATCACGGGGGACTCCGCGCAGTATTTT. This codes for CASSFSITGDSAQYF. This chain uses TRBV7-3 with TRBJ2-3; D may be TRBD2 (6 bases). The germline V gene has CDR1 SGHTA and CDR2 FQGTGA. V was shortened by 3 bases and J by 10 bases, with 20 bases between the two germline ends. The CDR3 sequence is 15 residues long. Looking up the rest from reference TRBV7-3 and TRBJ2-3 gives the full variable domain: GAGVSQTPSNKVTEKGKYVELRCDPISGHTALYWYRQSLGQGPEFLIYFQGTGAADDSGLPNDRFFAVRPEGSVSTLKIQRTERGDSAVYLCASSFSITGDSAQYFGPGTRLTVL.

V and J are TRBV6-1 and TRBJ2-5, with D maybe TRBD2 (6 bases). Germline lookup yields CDR1 MNHNS and CDR2 SASEGT. The CDR3 totals 13 residues. Deletions cut 2 bases from V and 7 bases from J, with 11 bases between. CDR3 loop: CASSEWGEATQYF. DNA of the CDR3: TGTGCCAGCAGTGAATGGGGGGAAGCGACCCAGTACTTC.

This sequence joins TRBV4-1 and TRBJ1-4, with D possibly TRBD1 on 6 matching bases. The CDR3 runs 16 residues. Germline values: CDR1 MGHRA, CDR2 YSYEKL. V was pared by 4 bases and J by 0 bases, with 12 bases between. CDR3 DNA: TGCGCCAGCAGCCTCGGCGAGGGGGCAACTAATGAAAAACTGTTTTTT. It is translated as CASSLGEGATNEKLFF.

V is TRBV12-3 or TRBV12-4 and J is TRBJ1-1; D not resolved. This CDR3 is built from 13 residues. V was pared by 7 bases and J by 3 bases, with 12 bases between. CDR3 DNA: TGTGCCAGCAAAAGGCAGGCCGACACTGAAGCTTTCTTT. Its translation: CASKRQADTEAFF.

The chain combines TRBV6-5 with TRBJ1-1, with TRBD1 identical over 9 bases. This CDR3 is 16 amino acids long. CDR1 MNHEY and CDR2 SVGAGI come from the germline V gene. Losses at the gene ends were 2 bases for V and 4 bases for J; bases not matched to a gene: 8. The chain's CDR3 is CASSYLRTGDSTEAFF. The CDR3 nucleotides read TGTGCCAGCAGTTACCTACGGACAGGGGATAGCACTGAAGCTTTCTTT.

The chain has TRBV21-1 and TRBJ2-1; TRBD2 is taken as the D call from the table, unchecked against the DNA. TRBV21-1 is an annotated pseudogene. The CDR3 sequence is 13 residues long. The CDR3 loop is CASSAYTSNEQFF. The CDR3 DNA reads as TGTGCCAGCAGCGCCTACACTAGCAATGAGCAGTTCTTC.

The chain joins TRBV19 to TRBJ1-1; D is unclear. The CDR3 sequence is 14 residues long. Germline V gene sequence: CDR1 LNHDA, CDR2 SQIVND (reference sequence). With 5 bases removed from V and 1 base from J, the gap between germline ends came to 11 bases. As DNA, the CDR3 is TGTGCCAGTAGTGCACCTCAGGAGAACACTGAAGCTTTCTTT. Translating it yields CASSAPQENTEAFF.

This chain connects TRBV15 to TRBJ2-1; 7 nucleotides agree with TRBD1. CDR3 size: 16 residues. The junction had 10 bases not matched to a gene; V was cut back by 6 bases and J by 2 bases. From germline, CDR1 is LNHNV and CDR2 YYDKDF (reference sequence). For the CDR3, the DNA is TGTGCCACCAGAACTCTCAGGGGGAGCCCCTACAATGAGCAGTTCTTC. It encodes CATRTLRGSPYNEQFF. Full variable domain (rest looked up from reference TRBV15 and TRBJ2-1): DAMVIQNPRYQVTQFGKPVTLSCSQTLNHNVMYWYQQKSSQAPKLLFHYYDKDFNNEADTPDNFQSRRPNTSFCFLDIRSPGLGDTAMYLCATRTLRGSPYNEQFFGPGTRLTVL.

This clone was seen only a few times. The rearrangement joins TRBV4-1 to TRBJ2-3; TRBD1 matches at 8 bases. V dropped 4 bases and J dropped 1; count of bases not matched to a gene: 10. CDR3 length: 17 amino acids. CDR1 MGHRA and CDR2 YSYEKL come from the germline V gene. CDR3 residues: CASSPPEGTGRTDTQYF. Written as DNA, the CDR3 is TGCGCCAGCAGCCCCCCCGAGGGGACAGGTCGCACAGATACGCAGTATTTT.

As DNA, the CDR3 is TGTGCCAGTAGTCTAAGTCACGGGTTCGGAAACACCATATATTTT. It is translated as CASSLSHGFGNTIYF. The V and J genes are TRBV19 and TRBJ1-3; no reliable D call. The CDR3 totals 15 residues. Germline CDR1 is LNHDA and CDR2 is SQIVND (reference sequence). V dropped 5 bases and J dropped 4 bases, with 15 bases sitting between them.

This clone was seen just once. The chain uses TRBV27 and TRBJ1-1; 7 bases fit TRBD1. V shed 5 bases, J shed 7 bases, and the junction held 7 bases outside the gene matches. This CDR3 region has 13 residues. The germline V gene encodes CDR1 MNHEY and CDR2 SMNVEV (reference sequence). The CDR3 region is CASSAGQRVEAFF. CDR3 coding DNA: TGTGCCAGCAGTGCGGGACAGAGGGTTGAAGCTTTCTTT.

On this clone: This specimen includes other DNA sequences encoding the same CDR3. The chain links TRBV6-5 to TRBJ1-3, with D possibly matching TRBD1 (6 bases). V was pared by 2 bases and J by 1 base, with 9 bases between. Germline V gives CDR1 MNHEY, CDR2 SVGAGI. The CDR3 is 15 residues long. CDR3 in DNA: TGTGCCAGCAGTTACAGGGGGGGGTCTGGAAACACCATATATTTT. Residues: CASSYRGGSGNTIYF.

The V and J genes are TRBV6-1 and TRBJ2-7, with D unclear. V was shortened by 1 base and J by 1 base, with 8 bases between the two germline ends. The CDR3 has 14 residues. The germline CDR1 and CDR2 sequences are MNHNS and SASEGT. CDR3 sequence reads: CASSEGAYSYEQYF. CDR3 nucleotide sequence: TGTGCCAGCAGTGAAGGGGCTTATTCCTACGAGCAGTACTTC.

The chain is built from TRBV9 and TRBJ1-2, with D unclear. This CDR3 has 12 residues. Trimming took 4 bases from V and 7 from J, leaving 11 bases between them. Germline lookup yields CDR1 SGDLS and CDR2 YYNGEE. CDR3 DNA: TGTGCCAGCAGCAAGTCGGGTTCTGGCTACACCTTC. This codes for CASSKSGSGYTF. Looking up the rest from reference TRBV9 and TRBJ1-2 gives the full variable domain: DSGVTQTPKHLITATGQRVTLRCSPRSGDLSVYWYQQSLDQGLQFLIQYYNGEERAKGNILERFSAQQFPDLHSELNLSSLELGDSALYFCASSKSGSGYTFGSGTRLTVV.